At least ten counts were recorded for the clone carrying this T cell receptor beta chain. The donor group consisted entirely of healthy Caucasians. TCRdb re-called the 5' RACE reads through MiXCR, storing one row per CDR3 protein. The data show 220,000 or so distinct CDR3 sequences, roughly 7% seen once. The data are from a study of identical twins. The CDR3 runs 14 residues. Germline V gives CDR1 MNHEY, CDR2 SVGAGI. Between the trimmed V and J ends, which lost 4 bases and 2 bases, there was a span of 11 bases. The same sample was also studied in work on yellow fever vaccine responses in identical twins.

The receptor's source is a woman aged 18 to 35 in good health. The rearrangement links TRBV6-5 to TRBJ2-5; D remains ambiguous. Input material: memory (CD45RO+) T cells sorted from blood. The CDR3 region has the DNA TGTGCCAGCAGTTCCCCAGAGATACAAGAGACCCAGTACTTC. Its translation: CASSSPEIQETQYF.